This T cell receptor (beta chain) was recovered during a study of OX40 agonist ivuxolimab in advanced cancers. Study-wide context: Patients received ivuxolimab, an agonistic anti-OX40 (CD134) antibody. Allowance was made for prior anti-PD-1, anti-PD-L1 or anti-CTLA-4 therapy, and 40% had some.

Here immunoSEQ multiplex PCR was the method, and the copy in TCRdb shows in-frame clones only, minus some. This table holds about 63,000 clones, about nine tenths found once. Per germline, CDR1 LNHDA and CDR2 SQIVND (reference sequence). The CDR3 covers 13 residues. Trimming left V 2 bases short and J 6 bases short, with 8 bases between. About this clone itself: Antigen unknown.

Study-wide points: Still undetermined is the antigen specificity of the expanded peripheral T cells. Within 6 weeks, CD4+ and CD8+ blood T cells expanded clonally at 0.1 to 3.0 mg/kg.

The receptor was isolated from an adult with an advanced solid tumor such as melanoma, head and neck, liver or kidney cancer. The material was CD4+ or CD8+ T cells sorted from blood, obtained in a trial of the OX40 agonist ivuxolimab. The chain is built from TRBV19 and TRBJ2-1; D ambiguous. This chain's CDR3 is CASSIFTSNEQFF. The CDR3 DNA is TGTGCCAGTAGTATATTTACCAGCAATGAGCAGTTCTTC.